Listed here are 19 T cell receptor beta chains from one sample, sequenced in a study of T cells in Graves' hyperthyroidism and ophthalmopathy. RNA transcripts yielded amplified TCR beta CDR3 regions. First-round RT-PCR with HTBI primers amplified the TCR CDR3 region. TCRdb reanalysed the multiplex PCR reads using MiXCR and keeps one entry per CDR3 protein. This sample has roughly 800,000 distinct CDR3 sequences; 38% occur once, and the top ten carry approximately 8.7%. The sample consisted of blood. These receptor sequences come from a man aged 18 to 30 with Graves' hyperthyroidism.

The J gene is TRBJ1-1, the V gene TRBV5-4; 7 nucleotides match TRBD1. The J segment lost 1 base and the V segment lost 5 bases, leaving 8 bases of the junction unmatched. Germline values: CDR1 SGHNT, CDR2 YYREEE (reference sequence). CDR3 length: 15 amino acids. This chain's CDR3 is CASRPWDRENTEAFF. CDR3 coding DNA: TGTGCCAGCAGGCCGTGGGACAGAGAGAACACTGAAGCTTTCTTT.

CDR3 loop: CASSQQTSSGNTIYF. CDR3 DNA sequence: TGTGCCAGCAGCCAACAGACTTCCTCTGGAAACACCATATATTTT. The chain recombines TRBV7-8 with TRBJ1-3; D call uncertain. V was shortened by 5 bases and J by 0 bases, with 11 bases between the two germline ends. This CDR3 has 15 residues. Germline CDR1 SGHVS, CDR2 FQNEAQ.

This clonotype was seen a handful of times. This chain joins TRBV12-3 or TRBV12-4 and TRBJ1-6, with D uncertain. Trimming removed 11 bases at V and 5 bases at J, with 16 bases between. CDR3 length: 14 residues. The CDR3 nucleotides read TGTGCCCCTAACGGGATTTGGCATAATTCACCCCTCCACTTT. Its translation is CAPNGIWHNSPLHF.

This clonotype has at least ten counts. The chain couples TRBV29-1 to TRBJ1-1, with 7 nucleotides matching TRBD1. V shed 5 bases and J 8 bases; nucleotides not matched to a gene: 5. Germline CDR1 and CDR2: SQVTM and ANQGSEA. The CDR3 loop spans 11 amino acids. The CDR3 DNA reads TGCAGCGTTACACAGGGGCGAGAAGCTTTCTTT. It translates to CSVTQGREAFF.

This clonotype was detected a few times. The rearrangement links TRBV20-1 to TRBJ2-6; TRBD1 aligns across 9 bases. V was pared by 0 bases and J by 2 bases, with 11 bases of the junction left unmatched. CDR3 length equals 19 residues. Germline V gives CDR1 DFQATT, CDR2 SNEGSKA (reference sequence). DNA for the CDR3: TGCAGTGCTAGAGATTTAATAGGGACAGGGCTAGCTGGGGCCAACGTCCTGACTTTC. It is translated as CSARDLIGTGLAGANVLTF.

In the case of this clonotype: One junction end does not reproduce the germline sequence, and a read error may be involved. The chain couples TRBV20-1 to TRBJ2-6, with 10 bases aligning to TRBD1. The CDR3 consists of 14 residues. Germline CDR1 DFQATT, CDR2 SNEGSKA (reference sequence). The DNA for the CDR3 is TGCAGTGCATTCCTCGGGACAGGGGCCCACGTCCTGACTTTC. It codes for CSAFLGTGAHVLTF.

This clonotype was picked up many times. This chain links TRBV5-4 with TRBJ1-1; TRBD1 is a possible D gene (6 bases). The CDR3 is 13 amino acids. Trimming cost V 0 bases and J 7 bases, with 10 bases left between them. Germline values: CDR1 SGHNT, CDR2 YYREEE (reference sequence). The CDR3 sequence: CASSLAGEDEAFF. CDR3 DNA sequence: TGTGCCAGCAGCTTGGCAGGGGAGGATGAAGCTTTCTTT.

This clonotype was picked up a small number of times. J is TRBJ2-7 and V is TRBV7-9; a possible D gene is TRBD2 (5 bases). The CDR3 covers 14 residues. V shed 5 bases and J shed 3 bases, with 14 bases lying between them. CDR1 and CDR2 from the germline V gene are SEHNR and FQNEAQ (reference sequence). DNA of the CDR3: TGTGCCAGCAGCACGAGCGGCCCGGGCTACGAGCAGTACTTC. Its translation is CASSTSGPGYEQYF.

The chain carries TRBV7-8 and TRBJ2-7; TRBD1 matches 7 bases. The CDR3 is made up of 14 amino acids. Germline CDR1 is SGHVS and CDR2 is FQNEAQ. Trimming removed 8 bases from V and 1 base from J; junction bases left unmatched: 8. The CDR3 DNA follows: TGTGCCAGCCAACAGCAGGGGGATTCCTACGAGCAGTACTTC. Protein: CASQQQGDSYEQYF.

CDR3 in amino acids: CASSVGGAAEQYF. The CDR3 nucleotides are TGTGCCAGCAGCGTCGGGGGGGCCGCCGAGCAGTACTTC. The gene calls are TRBV9 and TRBJ2-7, with 8 bases aligning to TRBD2. V trimming: 2 bases; J trimming: 6 bases; junction bases outside the gene matches: 4. Germline assignment: CDR1 SGDLS and CDR2 YYNGEE. This CDR3 contains 13 residues.

The table lists this clonotype with a few counts. V is TRBV7-9 and J is TRBJ1-1, with a possible D match to TRBD1 (6 bases). The V end lost 7 bases, the J end lost 1 base, and 10 bases lay between the germline ends. The germline V gene encodes CDR1 SEHNR and CDR2 FQNEAQ (reference sequence). The CDR3 length is 13 residues. CDR3 amino acids: CASTPGANTEAFF. CDR3 in DNA: TGTGCCAGCACCCCGGGGGCGAACACTGAAGCTTTCTTT.

This clonotype was seen repeatedly, ten times or more. V usage is TRBV12-3 or TRBV12-4 and J usage is TRBJ1-2; 9 bases map to TRBD1. This CDR3 is 15 amino acids long. V was clipped by 7 bases and J by 2 bases; unmatched bases: 8. The CDR3 nucleotides are TGTGCCAGCACTAGGGGGACAGGGACGAACTATGGCTACACCTTC. Encoded protein: CASTRGTGTNYGYTF.

The rearrangement uses TRBV20-1 and TRBJ1-2, with 8 bases fitting TRBD1. The CDR3 contains 13 residues. With V trimmed by 6 bases and J by 3 bases, 6 bases remained unmatched. CDR1 DFQATT and CDR2 SNEGSKA come from the germline V gene (reference sequence). The CDR3 sequence: CSAKTGADYGYTF. CDR3 bases: TGCAGTGCAAAGACAGGGGCTGACTATGGCTACACCTTC.

The chain recombines TRBV6-1 with TRBJ2-2, with TRBD1 matching 9 bases. Germline CDR1 reads MNHNS; CDR2 reads SASEGT. V gave up 7 bases and J gave up 4 bases; unmatched junction bases: 4. The CDR3 is 14 residues long. CDR3 sequence: CASTPGQGTGELFF. The CDR3 DNA reads TGTGCCAGCACGCCGGGACAGGGCACCGGGGAGCTGTTTTTT.

V usage is TRBV19 and J usage is TRBJ2-7; 10 bases match TRBD2. Germline V gives CDR1 LNHDA, CDR2 SQIVND (reference sequence). V lost 5 bases and J lost 5; bases outside the gene matches: 9. The CDR3 is made up of 15 amino acids. CDR3 residues: CASSSPTSGHHEQYF. DNA of the CDR3: TGTGCCAGTAGTTCGCCGACTAGCGGGCACCACGAGCAGTACTTC.

The chain combines TRBV12-3 or TRBV12-4 with TRBJ1-4, with D unresolved. The CDR3 is 16 amino acids. Trimming took 7 bases from V and 0 from J, leaving 15 bases between them. CDR3 nucleotides: TGTGCCAGCACCACGGAGGAAGCTGCAACTAATGAAAAACTGTTTTTT. This gives the protein CASTTEEAATNEKLFF.

The rearrangement joins TRBV7-9 to TRBJ2-7; 8 nucleotides agree with TRBD2. This CDR3 spans 15 amino acids. With V trimmed by 7 bases and J by 4 bases, 12 bases remained unmatched. Germline assignment: CDR1 SEHNR and CDR2 FQNEAQ (reference sequence). The CDR3, as DNA: TGTGCCAGCACCACAACGGGGGGGGCGCCTTACGAGCAGTACTTC. Its protein product is CASTTTGGAPYEQYF.

In DNA, the CDR3 is TGTGCCACCCGGGACAGGGGTCGTCAGCAAGAGACCCAGTACTTC. This sequence encodes CATRDRGRQQETQYF. The gene calls are TRBV10-3 and TRBJ2-5, with TRBD1 matching 10 bases. This CDR3 is built from 15 residues. With 10 bases clipped from V and 2 bases from J, the junction kept 10 bases outside the gene matches. Per the germline V gene, CDR1 is ENHRY and CDR2 is SYGVKD.

This clonotype occurred once. The J gene is TRBJ2-7, the V gene TRBV19, with D maybe TRBD1 (6 bases). Germline CDR1 LNHDA, CDR2 SQIVND (reference sequence). The V and J ends lost 4 bases and 2 bases respectively, with 9 bases between them. The CDR3 loop spans 13 amino acids. As DNA, the CDR3 is TGTGCCAGTAGTACTAGACAGGCCTACGAGCAGTACTTC. Residues: CASSTRQAYEQYF.